This T cell receptor beta chain was profiled in a study of T cell responses to AZD1222 COVID-19 vaccine. Study-wide findings and caveats: Elevations in Spike-specific TCR breadth and depth followed administration of two AZD1222 doses. The number of AZD1222 recipients seropositive at baseline was only five or six.

CDR3 length equals 15 residues. Germline loops: CDR1 SNHLY, CDR2 FYNNEI. V was pared by 5 bases and J by 5 bases, with 18 bases between. Assay: immunoSEQ multiplex PCR; the TCRdb copy retains only in-frame clones and omits some. The repertoire holds around 100,000 clones, roughly 86% seen once, with 4% to 5% in the top ten. With respect to this clone: The antigen remains unidentified.

The chain uses TRBV2 and TRBJ1-2; D might be TRBD1 (5 bases). The sequences come from peripheral blood, collected on day 0 of MenACWY control vaccination. The sequence was obtained from an adult in good health. The CDR3 region has the DNA TGTGCCAGCAGTTTACTAACGACAGTCCTTTATGGCTACACCTTC. As protein: CASSLLTTVLYGYTF.